The text below deals with one TCR beta chain. This specimen comes from a study of blood T cell repertoires in COVID-19. Living in 24 US areas, the participants were between 18 and 89 years of age. Some clones are missing from TCRdb's copy, which holds only in-frame ones; the method was immunoSEQ multiplex PCR. This table holds roughly 180,000 clones, around 80% found once. The V end was cut by 4 bases, the J end by 2 bases, with 2 bases between. The CDR3 runs to 11 residues. Germline V gene lookup returns CDR1 SGHTA and CDR2 FQGNSA. The chain uses TRBV7-2 and TRBJ2-5; D gene unclear. Material for sequencing was PBMCs or T cells enriched from blood (not recorded which). This clonotype was sampled from a man aged 55 to 69 who had been exposed to COVID-19. CDR3 nucleotide sequence: TGTGCCAGCAGCTCTCAAGAGACCCAGTACTTC. It codes for CASSSQETQYF.